The entry below gives a single TCR beta chain sequence along with its context. Source study methods: Amplification with reference gene primers provided the estimates of nucleated cell counts. The method was immunoSEQ multiplex PCR; TCRdb's version includes in-frame clones alone and lacks a portion of them. V, J and clone size derive from that table, while D and trimming were established from the DNA sequence. Of 62,000 or so clones listed, roughly 82% are singletons. The data originate from a study of blood T cell repertoires in COVID-19. With V trimmed by 10 bases and J by 7 bases, 14 bases remained unmatched. This CDR3 has 17 amino acids. Per the germline V gene, CDR1 is ENHRY and CDR2 is SYGVKD.

The chain links TRBV10-3 to TRBJ1-6, with 12 positions matching TRBD1. The sequencing sample was made of peripheral blood. This TCR derives from a human donor in a cohort sampled during active COVID-19. CDR3 DNA sequence: TGTGCCACCAGGCCCGGGACAGGGGGCGCAGGGAATTCACCCCTCCACTTT. It is translated as CATRPGTGGAGNSPLHF.